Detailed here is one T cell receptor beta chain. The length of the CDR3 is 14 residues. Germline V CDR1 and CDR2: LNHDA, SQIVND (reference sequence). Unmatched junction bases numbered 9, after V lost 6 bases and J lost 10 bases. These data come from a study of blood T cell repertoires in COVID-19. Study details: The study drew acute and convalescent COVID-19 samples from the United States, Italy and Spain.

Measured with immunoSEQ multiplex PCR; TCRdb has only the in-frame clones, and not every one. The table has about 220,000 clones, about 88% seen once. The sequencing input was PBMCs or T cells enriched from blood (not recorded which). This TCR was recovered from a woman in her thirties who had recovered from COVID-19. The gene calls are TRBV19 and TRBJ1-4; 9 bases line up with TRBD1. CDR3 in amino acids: CASSITGGEGKLFF. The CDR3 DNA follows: TGTGCCAGTAGCATAACAGGGGGCGAGGGAAAACTGTTTTTT.